The 32 T cell receptor beta chains given below trace back to one sample, sequenced in a study of blood T cell repertoires in COVID-19. TCRdb's copy holds only in-frame clones and misses some; the assay was immunoSEQ multiplex PCR. Of 130,000 to 150,000 clones listed, roughly 80% are singletons. The material sequenced was peripheral blood. These receptors originate from a man in his 70s who had recovered from COVID-19.

V gene TRBV5-1 combines with J gene TRBJ1-5; 9 bases are shared with TRBD1. The length of the CDR3 is 16 residues. V trimming: 4 bases; J trimming: 1 base; junction bases outside the gene matches: 6. CDR1 and CDR2 (germline): SGHRS, YFSETQ. As DNA, the CDR3 is TGCGCCAGCAGCCTGGGACAGGGAAGAAGCAATCAGCCCCAGCATTTT. Protein product: CASSLGQGRSNQPQHF.

The J gene is TRBJ2-2, the V gene TRBV6-2 or TRBV6-3; TRBD2 matches at 7 bases. The CDR3 contains 16 residues. The germline CDR1 and CDR2 sequences are MNHEY and SVGEGT. The junction had 10 bases not matched to a gene; V was cut back by 4 bases and J by 5 bases. The DNA of the CDR3 is TGTGCCAGCAGTTCCCCGGGAGGAGCAGGGACCGGGGAGCTGTTTTTT. Residues: CASSSPGGAGTGELFF.

This clone turned up a few times. This sequence joins TRBV7-2 and TRBJ1-1; no firm D call. The CDR3 is 15 amino acids. Per the germline V gene, CDR1 is SGHTA and CDR2 is FQGNSA. Between the trimmed V and J ends, which lost 0 bases and 0 bases, there was a span of 8 bases. CDR3 sequence: CASSLAARMNTEAFF. The CDR3 bases are TGTGCCAGCAGCTTAGCTGCCAGGATGAACACTGAAGCTTTCTTT.

This chain joins TRBV25-1 and TRBJ1-5, with D perhaps matching TRBD1 (6 bases). The CDR3 runs to 16 residues. Germline-derived CDR1 and CDR2 are MGHDK and SYGVNS. Trimming took 7 bases from V and 5 from J, leaving 21 bases between them. CDR3 DNA sequence: TGTGCCAGCATACCCGAGAACAGGGATTGGTATCAGCCCCAGCATTTT. Its protein product is CASIPENRDWYQPQHF. The full variable domain, with the rest looked up from reference TRBV25-1 and TRBJ1-5, is EADIYQTPRYLVIGTGKKITLECSQTMGHDKMYWYQQDPGMELHLIHYSYGVNSTEKGDLSSESTVSRIRTEHFPLTLESARPSHTSQYLCASIPENRDWYQPQHFGDGTRLSIL.

The V call is TRBV11-3, the J call TRBJ2-3, with 11 bases lining up with TRBD2. From germline, CDR1 is SGHNT and CDR2 YENEEA. The CDR3 loop spans 15 amino acids. The J segment lost 1 base and the V segment lost 5 bases, leaving 2 bases of the junction unmatched. The CDR3 DNA is TGTGCCAGCAGCACGGGACTAGCGGGCACAGATACGCAGTATTTT. Amino acid sequence: CASSTGLAGTDTQYF.

The V and J genes are TRBV18 and TRBJ2-7, with 12 nucleotides matching TRBD2. With 3 bases clipped from V and 8 bases from J, the junction kept 5 bases outside the gene matches. In germline, CDR1 is KGHSH, CDR2 LQKENI. CDR3 size: 14 residues. The CDR3 bases are TGTGCCAGCTCACCGACTAGCGGGAGCCCCCAGCAGTACTTC. Its translation is CASSPTSGSPQQYF. Variable domain in full (rest from reference TRBV18 and TRBJ2-7): NAGVMQNPRHLVRRRGQEARLRCSPMKGHSHVYWYRQLPEEGLKFMVYLQKENIIDESGMPKERFSAEFPKEGPSILRIQQVVRGDSAAYFCASSPTSGSPQQYFGPGTRLTVT.

The sample holds one count of this clone. This CDR3 is also generated by other DNA sequences in the sample. Written as DNA, the CDR3 is TGCGCCAGCAGCCATCGGACAGGGAACACTGAAGCTTTCTTT. It encodes CASSHRTGNTEAFF. V gene TRBV4-1 combines with J gene TRBJ1-1; 7 nucleotides align to TRBD1. Per the germline V gene, CDR1 is MGHRA and CDR2 is YSYEKL. Trimming at V came to 3 bases and at J to 1 base, leaving 2 bases not matched to a gene. The CDR3 is made up of 14 amino acids.

The chain couples TRBV6-1 to TRBJ1-2; 9 bases are shared with TRBD1. V was pared by 2 bases and J by 4 bases, with 5 bases of the junction left unmatched. The germline V gene encodes CDR1 MNHNS and CDR2 SASEGT. The CDR3 contains 15 residues. The CDR3 region is CASSEFDRGVYGYTF. The CDR3 DNA reads TGTGCCAGCAGTGAATTTGACAGGGGGGTCTATGGCTACACCTTC.

This clone was seen a few times. The CDR3 sequence: CASSSVGEQFF. CDR3 sequence (DNA): TGTGCCAGCAGCTCCGTGGGCGAGCAGTTCTTC. V is TRBV11-3 and J is TRBJ2-1; no definite D call. Trimming stripped 4 bases from V and 10 bases from J, with 8 bases between. Germline loops: CDR1 SGHNT, CDR2 YENEEA. The CDR3 covers 11 residues.

This clone was counted a few times. The chain carries TRBV3-1 (or the pseudogene TRBV3-2) and TRBJ2-1; TRBD2 matches at 10 bases. Germline CDR1 LGHDT, CDR2 YNNKEL (reference sequence). The CDR3 has 14 amino acids. The trim removed 6 bases at V and 6 bases at J, leaving 5 bases unmatched. DNA of the CDR3: TGTGCCAGCAGGCTAGCGGGAGAACGCAATGAGCAGTTCTTC. It codes for CASRLAGERNEQFF.

This clone was picked up one time. The chain couples TRBV7-9 to TRBJ2-7, with 7 nucleotides matching TRBD1. CDR1 is SEHNR, CDR2 FQNEAQ, per germline (reference sequence). Trimming removed 4 bases from V and 3 bases from J; junction bases left unmatched: 6. CDR3 size: 14 residues. CDR3 loop: CASSSLRDSYEQYF. The CDR3 DNA follows: TGTGCCAGCAGCTCTCTCCGGGACAGCTACGAGCAGTACTTC.

The chain employs TRBV5-1 and TRBJ2-2; 12 positions agree with TRBD2. CDR1 is SGHRS, CDR2 YFSETQ, per germline. Trimming took 3 bases from V and 1 from J; bases not matched to a gene: 4. This CDR3 spans 17 amino acids. The CDR3 protein is CASSSATSGRNTGELFF. The CDR3 nucleotides are TGCGCCAGCAGCTCCGCGACTAGCGGGAGGAACACCGGGGAGCTGTTTTTT.

The chain combines TRBV28 with TRBJ2-3; 11 positions agree with TRBD2. V dropped 5 bases and J dropped 3; count of bases not matched to a gene: 4. Germline V gene lookup returns CDR1 MDHEN and CDR2 SYDVKM. The CDR3 loop spans 15 amino acids. In DNA, the CDR3 is TGTGCCAGCAGTATTCGGACTAGCGGGACAGATACGCAGTATTTT. The encoded protein is CASSIRTSGTDTQYF.

The chain carries TRBV24-1 and TRBJ2-3; possibly TRBD2 for D (6 bases). The V end was cut by 4 bases, the J end by 1 base, with 17 bases between. The CDR3 covers 17 residues. Germline values: CDR1 KGHDR, CDR2 SFDVKD. The CDR3 DNA follows: TGTGCCACCAGTGAGAACGACGGGGGAGTGGGCACAGATACGCAGTATTTT. Protein sequence: CATSENDGGVGTDTQYF.

V gene TRBV11-2 combines with J gene TRBJ1-2; D is unclear. The CDR3 covers 13 residues. Germline CDR1 and CDR2: SGHAT and FQNNGV. The V and J ends lost 7 bases and 8 bases respectively, with 17 bases between them. CDR3 in amino acids: CASTGNGMVGYTF. In DNA form, the CDR3 reads TGTGCCAGCACAGGAAACGGTATGGTAGGCTACACCTTC.

The chain has TRBV19 and TRBJ2-1; 10 nucleotides align to TRBD2. V was clipped by 7 bases and J by 5 bases; unmatched bases: 14. Germline values: CDR1 LNHDA, CDR2 SQIVND (reference sequence). The CDR3 covers 17 residues. The CDR3 sequence is CASTFWTSGGWNNEQFF. CDR3 coding DNA: TGTGCCAGTACCTTTTGGACTAGCGGAGGGTGGAACAATGAGCAGTTCTTC.

In this sample, this clone turned up once. V gene TRBV6-5 combines with J gene TRBJ2-7; the match to TRBD2 covers 12 bases. Trimming removed 2 bases from V and 4 bases from J; junction bases left unmatched: 3. Germline-derived CDR1 and CDR2 are MNHEY and SVGAGI. CDR3 size: 15 residues. CDR3 region: CASSYGTSGLYEQYF. The CDR3 nucleotides are TGTGCCAGCAGTTACGGGACTAGCGGGTTATACGAGCAGTACTTC.

The V gene is TRBV30, the J gene TRBJ1-2, with 8 bases that match TRBD1. This CDR3 has 15 amino acids. The germline V gene encodes CDR1 GTSNPN and CDR2 SVGIG (reference sequence). Trimming took 0 bases from V and 4 from J; bases not matched to a gene: 7. The CDR3 DNA follows: TGTGCCTGGAGTGTAAGGGGGACAGGTTCCTATGGCTACACCTTC. As protein: CAWSVRGTGSYGYTF.

The chain is built from TRBV16 and TRBJ1-4; 9 bases agree with TRBD1. The germline CDR1 and CDR2 sequences are KGHSY and FQNENV. Germline trimming cut 0 bases from V and 7 bases from J; bases unmatched to any gene: 3. The CDR3 has 15 amino acids. The chain's CDR3 is CASSQSGQGGEKLFF. CDR3 DNA sequence: TGTGCCAGCAGCCAATCGGGACAGGGCGGTGAAAAACTGTTTTTT.

The V call is TRBV4-2, the J call TRBJ2-7; TRBD2 aligns across 15 bases. This CDR3 contains 15 residues. Germline V gene data show CDR1 as LGHNA and CDR2 as YNFKEQ. Germline trimming cut 3 bases from V and 7 bases from J; bases unmatched to any gene: 4. In DNA form, the CDR3 reads TGTGCCAGCAGCCAGGGGACTAGCGGGAGGATTGAGCAGTACTTC. Protein sequence: CASSQGTSGRIEQYF.

V and J are TRBV6-5 and TRBJ2-7, with a weak D call TRBD1 (6 bases). Trimming cost V 3 bases and J 3 bases, with 9 bases left between them. Per the germline V gene, CDR1 is MNHEY and CDR2 is SVGAGI. The length of the CDR3 is 13 residues. The CDR3 sequence is CASSYRDNYEQYF. In nucleotides, the CDR3 is TGTGCCAGCAGTTATCGGGACAACTACGAGCAGTACTTC.

The rearrangement uses TRBV30 and TRBJ2-7, with D unresolved. Looked up from germline, CDR1 is GTSNPN and CDR2 is SVGIG (reference sequence). The ends were cut back, 4 bases at V and 0 bases at J, with 4 bases in the middle. CDR3 size: 11 residues. In nucleotides, the CDR3 is TGTGCCTGGAAGAGCTCCTACGAGCAGTACTTC. Translated: CAWKSSYEQYF. The whole variable domain, remainder taken from reference TRBV30 and TRBJ2-7, is SQTIHQWPATLVQPVGSPLSLECTVEGTSNPNLYWYRQAAGRGLQLLFYSVGIGQISSEVPQNLSASRPQDRQFILSSKKLLLSDSGFYLCAWKSSYEQYFGPGTRLTVT.

V is TRBV10-2 and J is TRBJ2-3, with D possibly being TRBD2 (6 bases). Trimming stripped 6 bases from V and 0 bases from J, with 16 bases between. This CDR3 has 16 residues. From germline, CDR1 is WSHSY and CDR2 SAAADI. The CDR3 DNA sequence: TGCGCCAGCAGGGAGGGAGGAACGACTAGCACAGATACGCAGTATTTT. This codes for CASREGGTTSTDTQYF.

V usage is TRBV2 and J usage is TRBJ1-2; D unresolved. Germline V gene lookup returns CDR1 SNHLY and CDR2 FYNNEI. Trimming pared 3 bases from V and 1 base from J, leaving 6 bases between. The CDR3 is made up of 13 amino acids. The CDR3 DNA is TGTGCCAGCAGTGACAGTTTTAACTATGGCTACACCTTC. This codes for CASSDSFNYGYTF.

The chain uses TRBV30 and TRBJ1-6; 8 bases are shared with TRBD1. CDR1 is GTSNPN, CDR2 SVGIG, per germline (reference sequence). This CDR3 has 14 residues. J gave up 7 bases and V 4 bases, and 6 bases lay outside the gene matches. The DNA for the CDR3 is TGTGCCTGGAATCAGGGGGCTGGCAATTCACCCCTCCACTTT. The encoded protein is CAWNQGAGNSPLHF.

This chain uses TRBV6-5 with TRBJ1-2, with TRBD1 as a possible D gene (6 bases). The CDR3 has 11 amino acids. CDR1 MNHEY and CDR2 SVGAGI come from the germline V gene. V was shortened by 5 bases and J by 8 bases, with 9 bases between the two germline ends. CDR3 sequence reads: CASSTGKGYTF. The CDR3, as DNA: TGTGCCAGCAGTACAGGGAAGGGCTACACCTTC.

The chain links TRBV5-4 to TRBJ2-7, with 9 bases aligning to TRBD2. This CDR3 has 16 amino acids. CDR1 SGHNT and CDR2 YYREEE come from the germline V gene (reference sequence). V dropped 0 bases and J dropped 5; count of bases not matched to a gene: 9. DNA for the CDR3: TGTGCCAGCAGCTTGGGGCGGACTAGCGATTCAAACGAGCAGTACTTC. Residues: CASSLGRTSDSNEQYF.

This chain connects TRBV5-6 to TRBJ2-7; 10 positions agree with TRBD1. Germline-derived CDR1 and CDR2 are SGHDT and YYEEEE. The CDR3 length is 15 residues. The V gene end was trimmed by 3 bases and the J gene end by 3 bases; junction bases not matched to a gene: 6. In nucleotides, the CDR3 is TGTGCCAGCAGCTCCCGGGACAGGGGACTCTACGAGCAGTACTTC. This codes for CASSSRDRGLYEQYF. The whole variable domain, remainder taken from reference TRBV5-6 and TRBJ2-7, is DAGVTQSPTHLIKTRGQQVTLRCSPKSGHDTVSWYQQALGQGPQFIFQYYEEEERQRGNFPDRFSGHQFPNYSSELNVNALLLGDSALYLCASSSRDRGLYEQYFGPGTRLTVT.

The genes are TRBV6-6 and TRBJ2-5; D remains ambiguous. The V and J ends lost 1 base and 1 base respectively, with 10 bases between them. CDR1 and CDR2 from the germline V gene are MNHNY and SVGAGI (reference sequence). CDR3 size: 15 residues. The CDR3 DNA reads TGTGCCAGCAGTTACTTCAACCTACCCCAAGAGACCCAGTACTTC. It codes for CASSYFNLPQETQYF.

This rearrangement joins TRBV4-3 to TRBJ1-1, with TRBD1 identical over 10 bases. Trimming removed 0 bases from V and 1 base from J; junction bases left unmatched: 5. The CDR3 totals 17 residues. CDR1 is LGHNA and CDR2 is YSLEER in the germline V gene. The CDR3 bases are TGCGCCAGCAGCCAAGAGTGGGACAGGGGTCCGAACACTGAAGCTTTCTTT. Its protein is CASSQEWDRGPNTEAFF.

The chain joins TRBV29-1 to TRBJ2-3; D might be TRBD2 (5 bases). V was shortened by 2 bases and J by 5 bases, with 23 bases between the two germline ends. This CDR3 spans 17 amino acids. Per the germline V gene, CDR1 is SQVTM and CDR2 is ANQGSEA. CDR3 nucleotides: TGCAGCGTTGAAAAGGGCCGGGATCCGGTAGAAGGAGATACGCAGTATTTT. Translation gives CSVEKGRDPVEGDTQYF.

The rearrangement links TRBV29-1 to TRBJ2-5; the match to TRBD2 covers 7 bases. Germline V gives CDR1 SQVTM, CDR2 ANQGSEA. The CDR3 sequence is 14 residues long. The J segment lost 4 bases and the V segment lost 2 bases, leaving 7 bases of the junction unmatched. The DNA for the CDR3 is TGCAGCGTTGAAATTGGGGGGGGTCGAGAGACCCAGTACTTC. Protein product: CSVEIGGGRETQYF.